The 4 T cell receptor beta chains presented below share a single source sample, sequenced in a study of T cell responses to AZD1222 COVID-19 vaccine. TCRdb's copy holds only in-frame clones and misses some; the assay was immunoSEQ multiplex PCR. The sample includes about 110,000 clones, about 94% of them seen just once. The sample in question was peripheral blood, obtained 28 days after the second AZD1222 dose. These receptors were collected from an adult who received the AZD1222 COVID-19 vaccine.

This clone came up a few times. One end of the junction varies from germline; a read error may be responsible. The V call is TRBV5-4, the J call TRBJ2-7; TRBD1 aligns across 7 bases. The length of the CDR3 is 11 residues. Germline V gene lookup returns CDR1 SGHNT and CDR2 YYREEE (reference sequence). The CDR3 DNA follows: TGTGCCAGCAACCTGATTGAGACAGGGAACTTC. It yields the protein CASNLIETGNF. The full variable domain, with the rest looked up from reference TRBV5-4 and TRBJ2-7, is ETGVTQSPTHLIKTRGQQVTLRCSSQSGHNTVSWYQQALGQGPQFIFQYYREEENGRGNFPPRFSGLQFPNYSSELNVNALELDDSALYLCASNLIETGNFGPGTRLTVT.

The V and J genes are TRBV29-1 and TRBJ1-1; D is undetermined. Looked up from germline, CDR1 is SQVTM and CDR2 is ANQGSEA. V lost 2 bases and J 5 bases, leaving 12 bases between the germline ends. CDR3 length: 13 residues. DNA for the CDR3: TGCAGCGTTGAACGAGGGATTGGTACTGAAGCTTTCTTT. It translates to CSVERGIGTEAFF.

The chain uses TRBV27 and TRBJ2-1, with 9 bases aligning to TRBD2. Germline V CDR1 and CDR2: MNHEY, SMNVEV (reference sequence). V lost 9 bases to trimming and J lost 8 bases; unmatched junction nucleotides: 5. The CDR3 has 12 amino acids. The CDR3 here is CARRTSEYEQFF. The CDR3 bases are TGTGCCAGGCGGACTAGCGAGTATGAGCAGTTCTTC.

V is TRBV15 and J is TRBJ2-5, with unresolved D. The CDR3 sequence is 13 residues long. CDR1 is LNHNV and CDR2 is YYDKDF in the germline V gene (reference sequence). V was clipped by 2 bases and J by 0 bases, with 4 bases between them. The CDR3 DNA reads as TGTGCCACCAGCAGACTAGACCAAGAGACCCAGTACTTC. Translating gives CATSRLDQETQYF.